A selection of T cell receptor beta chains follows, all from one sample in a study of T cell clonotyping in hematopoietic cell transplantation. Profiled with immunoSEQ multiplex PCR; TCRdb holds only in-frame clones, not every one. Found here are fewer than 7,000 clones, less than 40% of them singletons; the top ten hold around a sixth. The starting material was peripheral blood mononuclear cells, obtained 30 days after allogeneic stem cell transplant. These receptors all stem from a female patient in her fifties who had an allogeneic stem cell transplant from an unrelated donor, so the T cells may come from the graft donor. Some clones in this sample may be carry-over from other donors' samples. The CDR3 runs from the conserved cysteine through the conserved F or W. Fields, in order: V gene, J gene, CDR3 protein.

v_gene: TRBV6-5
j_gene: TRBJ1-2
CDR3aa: CARDGDGYAF

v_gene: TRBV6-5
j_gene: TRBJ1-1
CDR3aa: CASSYPNTEAFF

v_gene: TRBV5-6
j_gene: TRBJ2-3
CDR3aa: CASSLGEVAGGRTQYF

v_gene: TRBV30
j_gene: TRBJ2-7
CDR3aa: CAWNPDGVSYEQYF

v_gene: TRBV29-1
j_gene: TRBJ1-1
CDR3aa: CSVLGQQGTEAFF

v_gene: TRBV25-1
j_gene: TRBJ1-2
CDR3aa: CASRGTRNYGYTF

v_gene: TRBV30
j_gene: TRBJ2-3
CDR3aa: CAWSDMGMTDTQYF

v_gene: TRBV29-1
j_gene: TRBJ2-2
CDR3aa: CSHLGVGAGELFF

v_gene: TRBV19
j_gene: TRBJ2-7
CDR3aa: CASTPKFGGGYEQYF

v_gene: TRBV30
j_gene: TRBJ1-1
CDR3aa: CAPKLGAKAFF

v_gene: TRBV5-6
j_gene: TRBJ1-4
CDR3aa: CASSLTSRDREKLFF

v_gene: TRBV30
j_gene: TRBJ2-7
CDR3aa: CAWSSGTSAYF

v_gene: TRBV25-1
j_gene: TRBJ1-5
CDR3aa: CASSDPADSNQPQHF

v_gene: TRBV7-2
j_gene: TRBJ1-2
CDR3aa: CASSLGRADYGYTF

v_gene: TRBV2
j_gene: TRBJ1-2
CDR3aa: CASSRDINYGYTF

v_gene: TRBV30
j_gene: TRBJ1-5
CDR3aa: CAWSDRGSGNQPQHF

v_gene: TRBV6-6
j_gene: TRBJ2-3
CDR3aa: CASSSQGEGPTDTQYF

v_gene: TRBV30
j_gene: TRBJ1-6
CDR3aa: CATTGSSSYNSPLHF

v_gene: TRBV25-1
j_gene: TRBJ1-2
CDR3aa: CASSELGSVFGYTF

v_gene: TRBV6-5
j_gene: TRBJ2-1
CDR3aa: CASSLRAGGKKEQFF

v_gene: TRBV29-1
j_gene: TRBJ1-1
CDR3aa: CSVEEHQGYTEAFF

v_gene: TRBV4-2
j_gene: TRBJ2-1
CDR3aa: CASSIWDYLSEEQFF

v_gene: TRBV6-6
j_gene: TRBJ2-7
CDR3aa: CASSYVRGAEQYF

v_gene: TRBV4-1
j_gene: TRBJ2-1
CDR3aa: CASSGRGITLGNEQFF

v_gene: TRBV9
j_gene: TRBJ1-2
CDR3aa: CASSPHGGGSNYGYTF

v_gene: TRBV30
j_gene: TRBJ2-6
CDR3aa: CAWGVSGANVLTF

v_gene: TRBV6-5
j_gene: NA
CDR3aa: CASSYEAGGSYEQYF

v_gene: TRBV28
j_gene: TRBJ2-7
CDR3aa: CASSLAARDEQYF

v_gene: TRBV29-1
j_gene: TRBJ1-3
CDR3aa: CSVENTIYF

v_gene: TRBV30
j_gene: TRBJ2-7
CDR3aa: CAWSSGQPTSGEQYF

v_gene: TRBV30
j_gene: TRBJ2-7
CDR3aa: CASTGGAYEQYF

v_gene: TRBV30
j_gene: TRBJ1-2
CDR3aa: CAWIPGGYNYGYTF

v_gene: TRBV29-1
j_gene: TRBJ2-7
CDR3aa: CSVEVAPKDGTVSYEQYF

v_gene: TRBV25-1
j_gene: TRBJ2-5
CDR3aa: CASSEWETQYF

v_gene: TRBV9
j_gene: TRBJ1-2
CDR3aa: CASSVWKTGSYGYTF

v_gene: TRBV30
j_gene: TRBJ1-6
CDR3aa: CAWRTGNNSPLHF

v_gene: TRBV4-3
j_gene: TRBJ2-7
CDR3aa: CASSEGSPSSYEQYF

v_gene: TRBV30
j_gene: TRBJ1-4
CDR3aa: CAWSVTGVGEKLFF

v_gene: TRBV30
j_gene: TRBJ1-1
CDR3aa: CAWSQTGLRTEAFF

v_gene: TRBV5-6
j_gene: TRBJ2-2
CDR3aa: CASSTWGRGSGELFF

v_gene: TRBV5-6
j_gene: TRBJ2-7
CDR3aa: CASSRTGTGVSEQYF

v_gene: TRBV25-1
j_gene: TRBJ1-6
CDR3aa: CASSETRDSTLHF

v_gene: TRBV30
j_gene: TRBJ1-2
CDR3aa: CAWDRGFGYTF

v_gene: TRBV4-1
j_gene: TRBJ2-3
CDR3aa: CASSHQSSTDTQYF

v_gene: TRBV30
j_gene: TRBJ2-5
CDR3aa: CAWSVSETQYF